This entry concerns a single T cell receptor (beta chain). Its antigen is not known. CDR3 length: 14 amino acids. V lost 4 bases and J 6 bases, leaving 15 bases between the germline ends. Germline V gene lookup returns CDR1 SGHVS and CDR2 FNYEAQ. These data originate in a study of persistence of HIV-infected CD4 T cells. Overall study findings and caveats: TCR analyses could not target the rare provirus-carrying CMV-responding cells.

The libraries were made with immunoSEQ version 4 in survey mode. Profiled with immunoSEQ multiplex PCR; TCRdb holds only in-frame clones, not every one. Here the sample spans 45,000 or so clones, 90% being singletons. Cells were stimulated nonspecifically with anti-CD3/anti-CD28 magnetic beads. CD4+ T cells upregulating both CD40 ligand and CD69 were sorted as responding cells. The chain joins TRBV7-6 to TRBJ2-5, with D maybe TRBD2 (6 bases). The sequenced sample was CD4+ T cells sorted from PBMCs after approximately 19-hour stimulation, obtained from a patient who received antiretroviral therapy. The origin of this receptor is an adult woman with HIV who was CMV-seropositive. CDR3 residues: CASSSYTGGQTQYF. DNA of the CDR3: TGTGCCAGCAGCTCCTATACAGGAGGGCAGACCCAGTACTTC.